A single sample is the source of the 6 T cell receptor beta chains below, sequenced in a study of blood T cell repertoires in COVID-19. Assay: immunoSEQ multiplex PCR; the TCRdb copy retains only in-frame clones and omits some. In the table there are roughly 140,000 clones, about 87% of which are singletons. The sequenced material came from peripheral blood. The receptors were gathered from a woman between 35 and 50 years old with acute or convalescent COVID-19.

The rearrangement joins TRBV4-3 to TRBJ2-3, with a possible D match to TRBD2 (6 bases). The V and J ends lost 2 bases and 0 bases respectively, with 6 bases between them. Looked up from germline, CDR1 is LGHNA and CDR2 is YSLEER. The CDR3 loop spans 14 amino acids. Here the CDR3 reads CASSQLASTDTQYF. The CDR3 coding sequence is TGCGCCAGCAGCCAACTAGCGAGCACAGATACGCAGTATTTT.

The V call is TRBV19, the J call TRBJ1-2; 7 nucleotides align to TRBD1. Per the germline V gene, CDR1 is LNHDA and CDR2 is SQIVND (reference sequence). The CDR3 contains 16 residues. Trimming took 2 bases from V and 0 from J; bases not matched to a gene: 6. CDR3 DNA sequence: TGTGCCAGTAGTATATGGGGACAGCGATCTAACTATGGCTACACCTTC. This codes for CASSIWGQRSNYGYTF.

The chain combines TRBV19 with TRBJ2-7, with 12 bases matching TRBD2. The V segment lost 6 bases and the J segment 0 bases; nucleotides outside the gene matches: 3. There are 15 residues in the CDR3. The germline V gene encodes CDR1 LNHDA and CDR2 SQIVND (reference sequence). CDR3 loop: CASRPTSGSSYEQYF. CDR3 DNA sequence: TGTGCCAGTAGGCCGACTAGCGGGAGCTCCTACGAGCAGTACTTC.

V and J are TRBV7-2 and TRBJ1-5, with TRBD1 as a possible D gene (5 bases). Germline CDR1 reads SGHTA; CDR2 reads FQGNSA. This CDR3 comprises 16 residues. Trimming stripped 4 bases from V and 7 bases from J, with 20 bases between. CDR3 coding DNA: TGTGCCAGCAGCTCCGGCCATGCGGGGGGTTCACAGCCCCAGCATTTT. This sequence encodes CASSSGHAGGSQPQHF. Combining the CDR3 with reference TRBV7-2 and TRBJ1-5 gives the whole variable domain GAGVSQSPSNKVTEKGKDVELRCDPISGHTALYWYRQSLGQGLEFLIYFQGNSAPDKSGLPSDRFSAERTGGSVSTLTIQRTQQEDSAVYLCASSSGHAGGSQPQHFGDGTRLSIL.

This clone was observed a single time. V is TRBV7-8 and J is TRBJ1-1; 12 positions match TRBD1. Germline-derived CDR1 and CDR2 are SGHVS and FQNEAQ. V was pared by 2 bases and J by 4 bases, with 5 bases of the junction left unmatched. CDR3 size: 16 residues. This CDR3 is CASSLNTGQGATEAFF. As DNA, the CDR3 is TGTGCCAGCAGCTTAAATACGGGACAGGGGGCCACTGAAGCTTTCTTT.

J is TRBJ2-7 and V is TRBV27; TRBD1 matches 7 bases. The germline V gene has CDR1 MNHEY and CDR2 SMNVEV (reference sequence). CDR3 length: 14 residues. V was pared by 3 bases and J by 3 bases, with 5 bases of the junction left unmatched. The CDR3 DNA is TGTGCCAGCAGTTTCACACAGGGGATCTACGAGCAGTACTTC. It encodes CASSFTQGIYEQYF.